This is a list of T cell receptor beta chains from one sample in a study of CD8 T cells in Susac syndrome. TCRdb recomputed calls from the immunoSEQ multiplex PCR reads with MiXCR, one row per CDR3 protein. The table includes around 62,000 distinct CDR3 sequences, approximately 92% detected once. The sequencing sample was made of CD8+ T cells from PBMCs. The receptors were gathered from a human donor in good health. Both conserved end residues are part of each CDR3. Each record gives: V gene, D gene, clone size, J gene, CDR3 DNA, CDR3 protein. The D gene is left open where the match is weak. The size entry is marked missing in some rows and otherwise reads once, few, many or a size class.

TRBV6-1	-	-	TRBJ2-7	TGTGCCAGCAGGTGGGGGTCTGATCGGGGGCGGCAGTACTTC	CASRWGSDRGRQYF
TRBV5-1	TRBD1	once	TRBJ1-2	TGCGCCAGCAGCTTAGGACAGGGGAACTATGGGTACAACTTC	CASSLGQGNYGYNF
TRBV19	-	-	TRBJ2-7	TGTGCCAGTAGTATCATCCTCTCGGGCGAGCAGTACTTC	CASSIILSGEQYF
TRBV27	-	-	TRBJ1-1	TGTGCCAGCAGTTTAGCTCGAGGACATGAAGCTTTCTTT	CASSLARGHEAFF
TRBV6-6	-	-	TRBJ1-5	TGTGCCAGCAGTTCGGGGTACAATCAGCCCCAGCATTTT	CASSSGYNQPQHF
TRBV11-2	-	-	TRBJ2-1	TGTGCCAGCAGCTTAAAGGTTGAGCAGTTCTTC	CASSLKVEQFF
TRBV13	-	-	TRBJ2-7	TGTGCCAGCAGCTCACCCCGAAGGGGGGGCTACGAGCAGTACTTC	CASSSPRRGGYEQYF
TRBV20-1	-	-	TRBJ2-7	TGCAGTGCTCGACCACCCCCTCGCGGGGGCCACGAGCAGTACTTC	CSARPPPRGGHEQYF
TRBV12-3/TRBV12-4	-	-	TRBJ2-2	TGTGCCTCTCACACGGGTGCCGGGGAGCTGTTTTTT	CASHTGAGELFF
TRBV3-1	-	-	TRBJ2-7	TGTGCCAGCAGCCAAGATTATTACTACGAGCAGTACTTC	CASSQDYYYEQYF
TRBV7-9	-	-	TRBJ1-2	TGTGCCAGCAGCTTGGGACCGATCTATGGCTACACCTTC	CASSLGPIYGYTF
TRBV15	-	-	TRBJ1-5	TGTGCCACCAGCAGAGATGTAGGAGATAGCAATCAGCCCCAGCATTTT	CATSRDVGDSNQPQHF
TRBV3-1	TRBD1	-	TRBJ1-2	TGTGCCAGCCGGGAGACAGGGGGCGAATTTGTTCATGGCTACACCTTC	CASRETGGEFVHGYTF
TRBV6-5	-	once	TRBJ2-1	TGTGCCAGCAGGACACGCAGCTCCTACAATGAGCAGTTCTTC	CASRTRSSYNEQFF
TRBV4-3	-	-	TRBJ2-7	TGCGCCAGCAGCCAAGATAAACGGGCAGCGTCCTACGAGCAGTACTTC	CASSQDKRAASYEQYF
TRBV12-3/TRBV12-4	-	-	TRBJ1-2	TGTGCCATCCTTATTTACTATGGCTACACCTTC	CAILIYYGYTF
TRBV12-3/TRBV12-4	TRBD1	-	TRBJ2-1	TGTGCCAGCAGGCCCGGGACAGTCCTCTACAATGAGCAGTTCTTC	CASRPGTVLYNEQFF
TRBV4-1	-	once	TRBJ2-5	TGCGCCAGCAGCCTCGACAGTGAAGAGACCCAGTACTTC	CASSLDSEETQYF
TRBV15	-	-	TRBJ1-1	TGTGCCACCACGCCTGGACGGTCGGAGGGCACTGAAGCTTTCTTT	CATTPGRSEGTEAFF
TRBV20-1	TRBD2	-	TRBJ2-7	TGCAGTGCGACCGGGACTAGCGGCTACGAGCAGTACTTC	CSATGTSGYEQYF
TRBV7-9	TRBD1	-	TRBJ1-5	TGTGCCAGCAGCTTAGCTGGGACAGGGAACAATCAGCCCCAGCATTTT	CASSLAGTGNNQPQHF
TRBV5-1	-	few	TRBJ1-2	TGCGCCAGCAGCTTGGAGGGGGGTACGGCTAACTATGGCTACACCTTC	CASSLEGGTANYGYTF
TRBV27	-	-	TRBJ2-2	TGTGCCAGCAGTTTATACCCGATTCCCGGGGAGCTGTTTTTT	CASSLYPIPGELFF
TRBV14	-	-	TRBJ2-5	TGTGCCAGCAGCGTACAGGAGGGGACCCAGTACTTC	CASSVQEGTQYF
TRBV12-3/TRBV12-4	TRBD1	-	TRBJ2-2	TGTGCCAGCAGTTTACAGGACAGGGAAAACACCGGGGAGCTGTTTTTT	CASSLQDRENTGELFF
TRBV29-1	-	-	TRBJ1-1	TGCAGCGTTCCCCAAGGGACCGGAGAAGCTTTCTTT	CSVPQGTGEAFF
TRBV7-9	-	-	TRBJ2-1	TGTGCCCTACCCGGGTACGGGGCGGATGAGCAGTTCTTC	CALPGYGADEQFF